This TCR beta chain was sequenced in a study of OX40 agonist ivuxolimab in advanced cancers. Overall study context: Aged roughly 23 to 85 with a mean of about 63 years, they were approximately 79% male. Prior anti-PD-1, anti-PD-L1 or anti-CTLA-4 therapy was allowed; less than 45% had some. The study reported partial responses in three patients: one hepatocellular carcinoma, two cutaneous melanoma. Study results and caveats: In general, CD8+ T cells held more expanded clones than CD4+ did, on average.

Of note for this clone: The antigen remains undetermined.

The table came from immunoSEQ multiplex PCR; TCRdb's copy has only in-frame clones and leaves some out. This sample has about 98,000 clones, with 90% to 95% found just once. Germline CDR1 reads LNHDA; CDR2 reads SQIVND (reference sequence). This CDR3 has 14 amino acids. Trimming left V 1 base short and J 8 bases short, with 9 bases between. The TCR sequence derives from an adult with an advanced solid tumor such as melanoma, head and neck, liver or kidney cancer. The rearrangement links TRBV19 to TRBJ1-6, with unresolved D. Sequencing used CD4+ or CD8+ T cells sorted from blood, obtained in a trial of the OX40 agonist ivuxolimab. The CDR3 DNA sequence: TGTGCCAGTAGTATAGGAGGGAAGGATTCACCCCTCCACTTT. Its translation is CASSIGGKDSPLHF.